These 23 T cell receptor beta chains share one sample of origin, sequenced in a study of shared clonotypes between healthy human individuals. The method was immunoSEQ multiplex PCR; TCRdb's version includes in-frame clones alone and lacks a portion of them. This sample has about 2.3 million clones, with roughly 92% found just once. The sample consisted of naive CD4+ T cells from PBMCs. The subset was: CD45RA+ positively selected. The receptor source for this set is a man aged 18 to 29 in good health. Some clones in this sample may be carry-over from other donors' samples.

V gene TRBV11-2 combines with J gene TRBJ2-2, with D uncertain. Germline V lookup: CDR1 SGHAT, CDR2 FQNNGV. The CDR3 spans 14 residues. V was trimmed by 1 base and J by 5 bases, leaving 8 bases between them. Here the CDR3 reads CASSLGRRTGELFF. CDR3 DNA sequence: TGTGCCAGCAGCTTAGGTCGCCGGACCGGGGAGCTGTTTTTT.

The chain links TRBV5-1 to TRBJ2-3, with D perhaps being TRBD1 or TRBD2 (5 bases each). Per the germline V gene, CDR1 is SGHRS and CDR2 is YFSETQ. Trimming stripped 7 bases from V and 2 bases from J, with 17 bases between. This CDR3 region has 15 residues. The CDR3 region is CASRPVGAFTDTQYF. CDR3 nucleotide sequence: TGCGCCAGCCGCCCCGTCGGGGCCTTCACAGATACGCAGTATTTT.

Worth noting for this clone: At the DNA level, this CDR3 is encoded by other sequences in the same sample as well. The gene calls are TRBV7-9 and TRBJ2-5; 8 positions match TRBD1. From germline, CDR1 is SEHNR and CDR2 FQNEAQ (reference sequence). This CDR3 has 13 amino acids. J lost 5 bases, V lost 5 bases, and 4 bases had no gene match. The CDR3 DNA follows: TGTGCCAGCAGCCGACAGGGGAGGGAGACCCAGTACTTC. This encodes CASSRQGRETQYF.

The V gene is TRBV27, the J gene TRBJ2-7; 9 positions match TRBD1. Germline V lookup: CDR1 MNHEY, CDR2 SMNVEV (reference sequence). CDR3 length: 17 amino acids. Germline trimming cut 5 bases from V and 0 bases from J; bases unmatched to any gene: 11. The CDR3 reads CASSVGTGTGSSYEQYF. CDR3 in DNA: TGTGCCAGCAGTGTTGGAACCGGGACAGGGAGCTCCTACGAGCAGTACTTC.

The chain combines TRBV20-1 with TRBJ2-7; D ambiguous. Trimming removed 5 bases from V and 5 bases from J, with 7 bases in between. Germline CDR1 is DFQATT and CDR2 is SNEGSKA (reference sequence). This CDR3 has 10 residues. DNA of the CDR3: TGCAGTGCTCAGGAGCACGAGCAGTACTTC. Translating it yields CSAQEHEQYF.

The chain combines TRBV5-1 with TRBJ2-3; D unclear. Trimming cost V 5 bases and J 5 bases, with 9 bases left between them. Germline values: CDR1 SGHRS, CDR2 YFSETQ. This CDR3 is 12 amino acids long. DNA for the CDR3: TGCGCCAGCAGTGATATGGGAGATACGCAGTATTTT. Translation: CASSDMGDTQYF.

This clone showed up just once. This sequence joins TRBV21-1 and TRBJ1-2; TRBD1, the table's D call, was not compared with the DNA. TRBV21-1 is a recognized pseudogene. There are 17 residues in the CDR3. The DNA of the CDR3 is TGTGCCAGCAGCAAAGGATCTGCAGTTGGACAGTGCTATGGCTACACCTTC. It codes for CASSKGSAVGQCYGYTF.

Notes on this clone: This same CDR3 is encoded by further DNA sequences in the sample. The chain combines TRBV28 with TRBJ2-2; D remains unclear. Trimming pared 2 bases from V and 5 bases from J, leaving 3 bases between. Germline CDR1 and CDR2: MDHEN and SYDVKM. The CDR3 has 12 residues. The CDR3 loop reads CASSLLTGELFF. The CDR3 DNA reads TGTGCCAGCAGTTTACTTACCGGGGAGCTGTTTTTT.

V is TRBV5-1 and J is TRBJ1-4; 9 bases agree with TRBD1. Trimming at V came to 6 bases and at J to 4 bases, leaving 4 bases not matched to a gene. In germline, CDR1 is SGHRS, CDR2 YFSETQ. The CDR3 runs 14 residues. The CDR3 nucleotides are TGCGCCAGCACGCCGGGACAGGGTAATGAAAAACTGTTTTTT. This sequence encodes CASTPGQGNEKLFF.

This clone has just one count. The DNA of the CDR3 is TGTGCCATCAGTGAGTCGGGGAAAGCTGAAGCTTTCTTT. Protein sequence: CAISESGKAEAFF. V gene TRBV10-3 combines with J gene TRBJ1-1; D unclear. The germline V gene has CDR1 ENHRY and CDR2 SYGVKD. There are 13 residues in the CDR3. V lost 0 bases, J lost 6 bases, and 8 bases lay in between.

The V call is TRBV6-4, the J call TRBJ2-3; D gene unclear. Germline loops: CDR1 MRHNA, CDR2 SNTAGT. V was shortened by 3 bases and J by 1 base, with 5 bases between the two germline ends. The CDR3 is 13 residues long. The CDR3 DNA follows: TGTGCCAGCAGTGAGGCTGGCACAGATACGCAGTATTTT. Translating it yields CASSEAGTDTQYF.

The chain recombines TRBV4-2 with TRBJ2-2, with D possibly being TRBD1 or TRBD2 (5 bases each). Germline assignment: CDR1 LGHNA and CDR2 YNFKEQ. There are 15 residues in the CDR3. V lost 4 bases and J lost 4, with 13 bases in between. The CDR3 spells CASSLTAGTTGELFF. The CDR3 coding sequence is TGTGCCAGCAGCCTGACCGCCGGGACCACCGGGGAGCTGTTTTTT.

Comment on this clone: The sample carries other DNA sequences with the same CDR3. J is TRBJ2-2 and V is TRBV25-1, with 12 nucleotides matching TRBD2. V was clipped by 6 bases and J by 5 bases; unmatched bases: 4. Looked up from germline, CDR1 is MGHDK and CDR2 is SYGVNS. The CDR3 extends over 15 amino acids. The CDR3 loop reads CASSGLAGPTGELFF. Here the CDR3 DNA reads TGTGCCAGCAGCGGACTAGCGGGACCAACCGGGGAGCTGTTTTTT.

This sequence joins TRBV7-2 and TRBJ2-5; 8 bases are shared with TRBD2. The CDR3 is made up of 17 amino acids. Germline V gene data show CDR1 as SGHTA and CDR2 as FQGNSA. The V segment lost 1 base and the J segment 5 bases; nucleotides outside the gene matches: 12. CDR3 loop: CASSLDPFAGGRETQYF. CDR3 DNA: TGTGCCAGCAGCTTAGACCCTTTCGCGGGGGGTCGGGAGACCCAGTACTTC.

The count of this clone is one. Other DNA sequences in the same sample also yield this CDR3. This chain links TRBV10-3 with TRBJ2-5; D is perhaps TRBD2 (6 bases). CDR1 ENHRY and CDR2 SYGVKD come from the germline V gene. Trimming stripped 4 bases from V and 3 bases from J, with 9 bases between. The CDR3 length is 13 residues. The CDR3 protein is CAISVGGEETQYF. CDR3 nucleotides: TGTGCCATCAGTGTGGGCGGGGAAGAGACCCAGTACTTC.

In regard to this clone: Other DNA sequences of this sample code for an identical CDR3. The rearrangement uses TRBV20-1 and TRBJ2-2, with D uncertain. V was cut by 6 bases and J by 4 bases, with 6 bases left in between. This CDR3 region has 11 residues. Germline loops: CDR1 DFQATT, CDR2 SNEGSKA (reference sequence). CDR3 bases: TGCAGTGCAGCCCGCACCGGGGAGCTGTTTTTT. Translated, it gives CSAARTGELFF.

The CDR3 protein is CATSRNWDREVEQYF. The CDR3 DNA follows: TGTGCCACCAGCAGGAATTGGGACAGGGAGGTTGAGCAGTACTTC. This chain uses TRBV15 with TRBJ2-7; 9 bases agree with TRBD1. The ends lost 3 bases at V and 7 bases at J; junction bases unmatched: 10. The CDR3 consists of 15 residues. Germline CDR1 LNHNV, CDR2 YYDKDF (reference sequence).

For the CDR3, the DNA is TGTGCCACCAGCAGGAAACAGGGGGTGGGCACTGAAGCTTTCTTT. This translates into CATSRKQGVGTEAFF. V is TRBV15 and J is TRBJ1-1; TRBD1 matches 8 bases. Trimming removed 3 bases from V and 4 bases from J; junction bases left unmatched: 7. Germline loops: CDR1 LNHNV, CDR2 YYDKDF (reference sequence). The CDR3 spans 15 residues. Variable domain in full (rest from reference TRBV15 and TRBJ1-1): DAMVIQNPRYQVTQFGKPVTLSCSQTLNHNVMYWYQQKSSQAPKLLFHYYDKDFNNEADTPDNFQSRRPNTSFCFLDIRSPGLGDTAMYLCATSRKQGVGTEAFFGQGTRLTVV.

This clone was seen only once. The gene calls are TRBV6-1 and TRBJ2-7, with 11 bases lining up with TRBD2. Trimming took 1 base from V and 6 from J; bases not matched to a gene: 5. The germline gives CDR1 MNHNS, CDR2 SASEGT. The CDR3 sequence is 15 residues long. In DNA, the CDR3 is TGTGCCAGCAGTGAAGGGCTAGCGGGAGGAGGCGAGCAGTACTTC. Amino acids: CASSEGLAGGGEQYF.

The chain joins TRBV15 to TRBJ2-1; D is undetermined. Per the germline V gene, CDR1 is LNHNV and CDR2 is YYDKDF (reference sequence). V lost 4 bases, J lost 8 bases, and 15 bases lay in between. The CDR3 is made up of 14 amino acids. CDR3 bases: TGTGCCACCAGCACCCCGTACCCGGGCGATGAGCAGTTCTTC. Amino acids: CATSTPYPGDEQFF.

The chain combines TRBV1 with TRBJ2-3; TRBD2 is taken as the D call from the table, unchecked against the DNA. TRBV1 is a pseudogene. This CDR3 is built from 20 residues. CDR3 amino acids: CTSSQDRIVVQLRGTDTQYF. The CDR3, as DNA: TGCACCAGCAGCCAAGATAGGATAGTGGTCCAGCTACGGGGAACAGATACGCAGTATTTT.

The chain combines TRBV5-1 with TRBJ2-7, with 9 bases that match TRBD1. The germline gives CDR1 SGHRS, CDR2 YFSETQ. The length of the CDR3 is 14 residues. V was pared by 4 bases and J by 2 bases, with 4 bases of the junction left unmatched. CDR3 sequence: CASSTRTGAYEQYF. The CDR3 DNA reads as TGCGCCAGCAGCACCCGGACAGGGGCCTACGAGCAGTACTTC. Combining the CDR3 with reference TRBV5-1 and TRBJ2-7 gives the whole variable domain KAGVTQTPRYLIKTRGQQVTLSCSPISGHRSVSWYQQTPGQGLQFLFEYFSETQRNKGNFPGRFSGRQFSNSRSEMNVSTLELGDSALYLCASSTRTGAYEQYFGPGTRLTVT.

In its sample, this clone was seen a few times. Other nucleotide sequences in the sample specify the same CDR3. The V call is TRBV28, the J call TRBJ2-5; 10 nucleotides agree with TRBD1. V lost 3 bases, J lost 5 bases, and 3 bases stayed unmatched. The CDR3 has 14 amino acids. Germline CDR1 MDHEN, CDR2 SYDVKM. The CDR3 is CASSFDRGRETQYF. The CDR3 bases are TGTGCCAGCAGTTTTGACAGGGGGCGTGAGACCCAGTACTTC.